A single sample is the source of the 10 T cell receptor beta chains below, sequenced in a study of blood T cells in healthy people across ages. A J-beta primer mix and a sample-barcoded 5' primer were used in a second PCR of roughly 6 to 11 cycles. One entry per CDR3 protein, called by TCRdb with MiXCR from the 5' RACE reads. Among 650,000 to 1,000,000 distinct CDR3 sequences listed, roughly 35% were seen once. Sequences were obtained from blood. The receptors were sampled from a man younger than 35 in good health.

In the case of this clonotype: This could be a read error, since a much larger clone is one nucleotide away. The J gene is TRBJ2-1, the V gene TRBV4-1, with 8 bases matching TRBD2. The length of the CDR3 is 16 residues. Per germline, CDR1 MGHRA and CDR2 YSYEKL. CDR3 DNA: TGCGCCAGCAACCAAGTTCGGGGGGGCCGGGTCAATGAGCAGTTCTTC. Its translation is CASNQVRGGRVNEQFF.

This clonotype was counted only a few times. The chain links TRBV29-1 to TRBJ2-1; D uncertain. This CDR3 region has 10 residues. Trimming took off 6 bases at V and 9 bases at J, with 9 bases between the two ends. From germline, CDR1 is SQVTM and CDR2 ANQGSEA. The CDR3 nucleotides read TGCAGCGTGGGCGGCGTTGAGCAGTTCTTC. It translates to CSVGGVEQFF.

Only a few counts were recorded for this clonotype. The J gene is TRBJ2-7, the V gene TRBV15; either TRBD1 or TRBD2 may fit D (5 bases each). The V gene lost 4 bases and the J gene lost 7 bases, with 14 bases spanning the gap. CDR1 is LNHNV, CDR2 YYDKDF, per germline (reference sequence). The CDR3 is made up of 13 amino acids. DNA for the CDR3: TGTGCCACCAGCAAAGGACTGGACAATGAGCAGTACTTC. Translating it yields CATSKGLDNEQYF.

There are a few counts of this clonotype. The chain is built from TRBV12-3 or TRBV12-4 and TRBJ1-4, with D uncertain. The CDR3 is made up of 14 amino acids. V lost 6 bases and J 5 bases, leaving 13 bases between the germline ends. The CDR3 DNA is TGTGCCAGCAGCGAGCGGACCAGAAATGAAAAACTGTTTTTT. This translates into CASSERTRNEKLFF.

The gene calls are TRBV4-3 and TRBJ2-3, with 9 bases lining up with TRBD2. The CDR3 consists of 14 residues. The J segment lost 9 bases and the V segment lost 0 bases, leaving 4 bases of the junction unmatched. Germline lookup yields CDR1 LGHNA and CDR2 YSLEER. CDR3 DNA sequence: TGCGCCAGCAGCCAAGAGGCTAGCGGGGCAACGCAGTATTTT. Protein sequence: CASSQEASGATQYF.

This clonotype has only one observation. A much larger clone sits a single nucleotide away, making a read error possible. This chain links TRBV6-1 with TRBJ2-7, with a weak D call TRBD1 (5 bases). This CDR3 has 13 residues. Germline V gene data show CDR1 as MNHNS and CDR2 as SASEGT. With 6 bases removed from V and 5 bases from J, the gap between germline ends came to 14 bases. CDR3 in amino acids: CASSSVRANEQYF. The CDR3 region has the DNA TGTGCCAGCAGCAGTGTCAGGGCGAACGAGCAGTACTTC.

This chain uses TRBV20-1 with TRBJ1-6; D remains unclear. Trimming removed 0 bases from V and 5 bases from J, with 8 bases in between. CDR3 length: 14 residues. Germline assignment: CDR1 DFQATT and CDR2 SNEGSKA (reference sequence). CDR3 coding DNA: TGCAGTGCTAGAGATAATTACAATAATTCACCCCTCCACTTT. Its protein is CSARDNYNNSPLHF.

V is TRBV4-3 and J is TRBJ1-6, with a tentative D call TRBD1 (6 bases). The CDR3 spans 16 residues. Trimming took 1 base from V and 7 from J, leaving 14 bases between them. Per germline, CDR1 LGHNA and CDR2 YSLEER. CDR3 DNA sequence: TGCGCCAGCAGCCAAGGTGCAGGGGTTAGCAATTCACCCCTCCACTTT. It encodes CASSQGAGVSNSPLHF.

This clonotype has only a few counts. CDR3 DNA: TGTGCCAGCAGCACACCAGCTAGCGAGCAGTACTTC. Amino acid sequence: CASSTPASEQYF. The chain uses TRBV9 and TRBJ2-7; no clear D gene. The CDR3 is 12 amino acids. The germline V gene has CDR1 SGDLS and CDR2 YYNGEE. Trimming removed 4 bases from V and 6 bases from J, with 11 bases in between.

This clonotype was seen a few times. This chain uses TRBV20-1 with TRBJ2-1; no clear D gene. Trimming pared 6 bases from V and 10 bases from J, leaving 16 bases between. Germline CDR1 reads DFQATT; CDR2 reads SNEGSKA (reference sequence). The CDR3 is 12 amino acids. DNA for the CDR3: TGCAGTGCCCGACGACCGGACCTAGAGCAGTTCTTC. This codes for CSARRPDLEQFF.